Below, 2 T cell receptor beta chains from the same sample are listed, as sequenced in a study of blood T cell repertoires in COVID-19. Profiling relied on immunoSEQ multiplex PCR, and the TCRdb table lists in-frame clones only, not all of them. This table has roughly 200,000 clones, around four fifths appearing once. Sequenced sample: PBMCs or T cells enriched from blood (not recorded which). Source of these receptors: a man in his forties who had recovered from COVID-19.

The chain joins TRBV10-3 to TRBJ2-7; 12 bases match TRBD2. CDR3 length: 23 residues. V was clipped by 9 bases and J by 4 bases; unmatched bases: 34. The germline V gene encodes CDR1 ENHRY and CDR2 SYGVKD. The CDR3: CAMRAGTGNPLTSGRLEKYEQYV. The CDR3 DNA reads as TGTGCCATGCGAGCCGGGACAGGGAACCCTTTGACTAGCGGGAGATTAGAGAAGTACGAGCAGTACGTC.

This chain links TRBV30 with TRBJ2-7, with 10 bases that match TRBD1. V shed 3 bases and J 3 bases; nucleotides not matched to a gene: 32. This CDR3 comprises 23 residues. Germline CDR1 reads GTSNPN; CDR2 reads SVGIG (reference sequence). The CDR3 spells CAWSGGQGVGKNEPPRHRYEQYV. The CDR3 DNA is TGTGCCTGGAGCGGCGGACAGGGGGTCGGTAAGAACGAACCCCCCCGTCACCGCTACGAGCAGTACGTC.